This T cell receptor (beta chain) was captured in a study of cytomegalovirus exposure and HLA in healthy donors. Study-level information: Within the Caucasian-associated ancestry cluster were about 81% of the approximately 400 genotyped donors.

Study-wide findings and caveats: Across HLA loci, a later analysis found differing TCR association rates, with DRB1 most and HLA-C fewest.

V was trimmed by 6 bases and J by 7 bases, leaving 14 bases between them. The length of the CDR3 is 12 residues. Germline CDR1 SGHDT, CDR2 YYEEEE. About this clone: The antigen is undetermined.

Primers for the PCR totalled 60 Vbeta and 13 Jbeta. The authors' processing: Later, an analysis found about 80 million unique TCR beta chains, and approximately 10 million of these were shared. Some clones are missing from TCRdb's copy, which holds only in-frame ones; the method was immunoSEQ multiplex PCR. The V and J calls and clone size are taken from that table; D and trimming were inferred from the DNA. In the table there are under 250,000 clones, around four fifths of which are singletons. What was sequenced was PBMCs. This chain uses TRBV5-6 with TRBJ2-7; D is perhaps TRBD2 (6 bases). This receptor was obtained from a boy aged 2-15 years in good health and CMV-seronegative. In nucleotides, the CDR3 is TGTGCCAGCAAGGCGGGGCCGGGGGAGCAGTACTTC. As protein: CASKAGPGEQYF.